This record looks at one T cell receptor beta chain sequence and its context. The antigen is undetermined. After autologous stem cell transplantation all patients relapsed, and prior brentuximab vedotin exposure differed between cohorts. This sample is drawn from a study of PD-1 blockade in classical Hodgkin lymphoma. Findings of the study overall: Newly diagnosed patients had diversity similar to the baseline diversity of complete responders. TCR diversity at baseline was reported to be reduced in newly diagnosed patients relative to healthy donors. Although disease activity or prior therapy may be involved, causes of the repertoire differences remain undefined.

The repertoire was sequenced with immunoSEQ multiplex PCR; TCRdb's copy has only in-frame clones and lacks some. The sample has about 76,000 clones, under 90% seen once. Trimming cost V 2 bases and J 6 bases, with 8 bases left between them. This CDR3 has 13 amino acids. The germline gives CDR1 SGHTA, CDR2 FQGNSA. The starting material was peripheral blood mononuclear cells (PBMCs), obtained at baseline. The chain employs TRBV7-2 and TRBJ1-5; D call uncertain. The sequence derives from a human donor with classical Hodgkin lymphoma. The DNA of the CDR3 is TGTGCCAGCAGCTTACGGGAAACTCAGCCCCAGCATTTT. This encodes CASSLRETQPQHF.